This T cell receptor (beta chain) was recovered during a study of beta chain features in type 1 diabetes. V was cut by 4 bases and J by 2 bases, with 18 bases left in between. The CDR3 spans 16 residues. Looked up from germline, CDR1 is SGDLS and CDR2 is YYNGEE. The isolated RNA, all of it, was reverse transcribed, so expressed TCRB transcripts were what got sequenced. Here immunoSEQ multiplex PCR was the method, and the copy in TCRdb shows in-frame clones only, minus some. The sample gives about 220,000 clones, roughly 11% of which show up once; approximately 1.3% is in the top ten. CD45RO/CCR7/CD25/CD127/CD95/CD27 staining was used to isolate CD4+ naive, central memory, regulatory and stem cell-like memory cells by sorting.

Material for sequencing was central memory CD4+ T cells from blood. The chain employs TRBV9 and TRBJ1-1; D is perhaps TRBD1 (6 bases). The sequence was obtained from a man younger than 30 in good health. The CDR3 DNA is TGTGCCAGCAGCCCCCGGGGGGCGAGAAAAAACACTGAAGCTTTCTTT. Translated: CASSPRGARKNTEAFF.